This TCR beta chain was captured in a study of blood T cell repertoires in COVID-19. The CDR3 is 13 amino acids. The germline V gene has CDR1 SGHTA and CDR2 FQGNSA. V dropped 4 bases and J dropped 5 bases, with 9 bases sitting between them. Clones were sequenced by immunoSEQ multiplex PCR, and TCRdb holds only the in-frame ones, with some missing. The sample yields under 150,000 clones, 80% seen once. This receptor was obtained from a woman between 45 and 65 years old with acute or convalescent COVID-19. Sample: peripheral blood. The chain has TRBV7-2 and TRBJ2-1; D may be TRBD1 (6 bases). The CDR3 protein is CASSWRQDNEQFF. The CDR3 DNA follows: TGTGCCAGCAGCTGGAGACAGGACAATGAGCAGTTCTTC. Combining the CDR3 with reference TRBV7-2 and TRBJ2-1 gives the whole variable domain GAGVSQSPSNKVTEKGKDVELRCDPISGHTALYWYRQSLGQGLEFLIYFQGNSAPDKSGLPSDRFSAERTGGSVSTLTIQRTQQEDSAVYLCASSWRQDNEQFFGPGTRLTVL.